Sequencing of this T cell receptor (beta chain) was carried out in a study of OX40 agonist ivuxolimab in advanced cancers. CDR1 is ENHRY, CDR2 SYGVKD, per germline. The CDR3 totals 12 residues. Trimming pared 2 bases from V and 4 bases from J, leaving 6 bases between. Libraries were prepared by immunoSEQ multiplex PCR; TCRdb keeps only in-frame clonotypes and omits some of them. The sample lists roughly 49,000 clones, approximately 79% occurring once. This clonotype originated in an adult with an advanced solid tumor such as melanoma, head and neck, liver or kidney cancer. The rearrangement links TRBV10-3 to TRBJ2-7, with a possible D match to TRBD2 (5 bases). This specimen was CD4+ or CD8+ T cells sorted from blood, taken in a trial of the OX40 agonist ivuxolimab. The CDR3 coding sequence is TGTGCCATCAGTGAGACGGGGTACGAGCAGTACTTC. This sequence encodes CAISETGYEQYF.